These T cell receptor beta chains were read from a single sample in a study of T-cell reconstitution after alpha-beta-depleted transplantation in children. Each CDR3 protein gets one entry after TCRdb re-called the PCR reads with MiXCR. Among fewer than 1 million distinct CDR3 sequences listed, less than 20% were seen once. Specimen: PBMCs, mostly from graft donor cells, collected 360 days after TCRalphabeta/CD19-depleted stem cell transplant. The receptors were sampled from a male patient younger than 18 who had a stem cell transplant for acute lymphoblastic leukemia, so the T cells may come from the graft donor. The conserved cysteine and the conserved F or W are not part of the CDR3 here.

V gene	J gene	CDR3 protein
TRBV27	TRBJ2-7	ASSWAGGQYEQY
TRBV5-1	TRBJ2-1	ASTQAGLAGANEQF
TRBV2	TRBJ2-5	ASSVGSGPQETQY
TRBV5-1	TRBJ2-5	ASSSLLDGLY
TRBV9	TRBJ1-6	ASSPRQGNSPLH
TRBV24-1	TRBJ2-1	AAAAGGFSGEQF
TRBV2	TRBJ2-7	ASTLSYEQY
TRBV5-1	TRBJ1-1	ASSFQDSPEAF
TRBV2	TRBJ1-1	ASTTGDFLNTEAF
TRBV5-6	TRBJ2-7	ASSSTNYEQY